A single sample is the source of the 18 T cell receptor beta chains below, sequenced in a study of spatial heterogeneity in lung cancer. Stated time point: sample taken at primary tumor resection. These receptors' antigens are unknown. Study-wide points: Higher tumor mutation counts went along with higher counts of expanded intratumoral alpha and beta TCRs.

TCRdb analysed the 5' RACE reads with MiXCR anew, one entry per CDR3 protein. This table holds some 5,000 distinct CDR3 sequences, more than 20% found once. Sequences were derived from lung tumor tissue, sampled at surgery. The receptors derive from a male donor with early-stage non-small cell lung cancer.

This chain links TRBV7-9 with TRBJ2-4; TRBD2 might be the D (5 bases). This CDR3 has 13 amino acids. Trimming took 7 bases from V and 5 from J, leaving 12 bases between them. CDR1 and CDR2 (germline): SEHNR, FQNEAQ (reference sequence). CDR3 in DNA: TGTGCCAGCACCCTAGACGGGGAAAACATTCAGTACTTC. Its translation is CASTLDGENIQYF.

This clonotype was counted ten times or more. The chain carries TRBV7-9 and TRBJ2-2, with D possibly being TRBD2 (5 bases). The V gene lost 4 bases and the J gene lost 6 bases, with 15 bases spanning the gap. The CDR3 runs 15 residues. CDR1 is SEHNR and CDR2 is FQNEAQ in the germline V gene (reference sequence). CDR3 in DNA: TGTGCCAGCAGCTCCCGGGAAGCCCCACCCGGGGAGCTGTTTTTT. Its translation is CASSSREAPPGELFF.

At least ten counts were recorded for this clonotype. The chain is built from TRBV12-3 or TRBV12-4 and TRBJ2-2; the D is unclear. V was shortened by 6 bases and J by 7 bases, with 9 bases between the two germline ends. The CDR3 runs 12 residues. CDR3 sequence reads: CASRLQGGELFF. CDR3 coding DNA: TGTGCCAGCAGACTCCAAGGCGGGGAGCTGTTTTTT.

This chain joins TRBV5-4 and TRBJ2-2; D gene uncertain. Trimming removed 5 bases from V and 2 bases from J, with 7 bases in between. In germline, CDR1 is SGHNT, CDR2 YYREEE (reference sequence). This CDR3 is built from 13 residues. CDR3 in amino acids: CASRGVNTGELFF. DNA of the CDR3: TGTGCCAGCAGGGGCGTTAACACCGGGGAGCTGTTTTTT.

Sample share makes this clonotype medium-sized. This chain uses TRBV4-1 with TRBJ1-3, with 9 bases fitting TRBD1. Germline V gene sequence: CDR1 MGHRA, CDR2 YSYEKL. CDR3 size: 15 residues. The junction had 3 bases not matched to a gene; V was cut back by 4 bases and J by 2 bases. CDR3 nucleotide sequence: TGCGCCAGCAGCCCATGGGACAGGGCTGGAAACACCATATATTTT. This gives the protein CASSPWDRAGNTIYF.

Only a few counts were recorded for this clonotype. The V call is TRBV7-9, the J call TRBJ2-1, with D maybe TRBD2 (6 bases). V was pared by 5 bases and J by 10 bases, with 12 bases between. CDR3 length: 12 residues. Germline V gene lookup returns CDR1 SEHNR and CDR2 FQNEAQ (reference sequence). CDR3 in amino acids: CASSQGLAEQFF. The CDR3 DNA reads TGTGCCAGCAGCCAGGGACTGGCCGAGCAGTTCTTC.

This clonotype qualifies as medium-sized (0.01 to 0.1%). This chain links TRBV6-6 with TRBJ1-1; perhaps TRBD1 as D (6 bases). Trimming removed 2 bases at V and 1 base at J, with 17 bases between. Germline assignment: CDR1 MNHNY and CDR2 SVGAGI (reference sequence). This CDR3 region has 17 residues. In nucleotides, the CDR3 is TGTGCCAGCAGTTACGGGCAGGGGCCCCCTACGAACACTGAAGCTTTCTTT. It translates to CASSYGQGPPTNTEAFF.

The V and J genes are TRBV6-2 or TRBV6-3 and TRBJ2-3, with a possible D match to TRBD2 (6 bases). V lost 0 bases and J lost 4, with 8 bases in between. Germline CDR1 and CDR2: MNHEY and SVGEGT. The CDR3 loop spans 14 amino acids. The CDR3 region has the DNA TGTGCCAGCAGTTACTCGGGGGAGGCAGATACGCAGTATTTT. Residues: CASSYSGEADTQYF.

In its sample, this clonotype is medium-sized. V is TRBV29-1 and J is TRBJ2-1; D perhaps matches TRBD1 (7 bases). Germline V gene lookup returns CDR1 SQVTM and CDR2 ANQGSEA. The CDR3 loop spans 14 amino acids. The V and J ends lost 5 bases and 8 bases respectively, with 19 bases between them. CDR3 residues: CSVLRGVLVYEQFF. The CDR3 region has the DNA TGCAGCGTTCTCAGGGGGGTGTTGGTCTATGAGCAGTTCTTC.

The chain recombines TRBV5-1 with TRBJ2-1; 8 nucleotides align to TRBD2. The CDR3 consists of 16 residues. The V gene's germline CDR1 is SGHRS and CDR2 YFSETQ. V lost 1 base, J lost 5 bases, and 8 bases stayed unmatched. DNA for the CDR3: TGCGCCAGCAGCTTGACGAGCGGGAGAATCCACAATGAGCAGTTCTTC. It codes for CASSLTSGRIHNEQFF.

This clonotype is labeled medium-sized (0.01 to 0.1%). The chain employs TRBV5-1 and TRBJ1-4, with D uncertain. This CDR3 spans 14 amino acids. Trimming left V 4 bases short and J 4 bases short, with 11 bases between. CDR1 and CDR2 (germline): SGHRS, YFSETQ. For the CDR3, the DNA is TGCGCCAGCAGCCCGGATGGACTTAATGAAAAACTGTTTTTT. Its protein is CASSPDGLNEKLFF.

This clonotype was seen a few times. The V call is TRBV29-1, the J call TRBJ2-7; the D gene could be TRBD1 or TRBD2 (5 bases each). Germline CDR1 is SQVTM and CDR2 is ANQGSEA. The V and J ends lost 5 bases and 3 bases respectively, with 14 bases between them. The CDR3 sequence is 13 residues long. The CDR3: CSVQGPQSYEQYF. As DNA, the CDR3 is TGCAGCGTTCAGGGACCACAGAGCTACGAGCAGTACTTC.

By proportion, this clonotype is medium-sized (0.01 to 0.1%). This chain connects TRBV3-1 to TRBJ2-2, with 7 bases matching TRBD2. The V segment lost 6 bases and the J segment 4 bases; nucleotides outside the gene matches: 11. The CDR3 loop spans 16 amino acids. Germline V lookup: CDR1 LGHDT, CDR2 YNNKEL (reference sequence). The CDR3 loop is CASRLGAGIGTGELFF. DNA of the CDR3: TGTGCCAGCAGGCTCGGAGCGGGAATCGGCACCGGGGAGCTGTTTTTT.

Relative to its sample, this clonotype is medium-sized (0.01 to 0.1%). The chain combines TRBV10-1 with TRBJ2-7; 11 nucleotides align to TRBD1. After removal of 4 bases from V and 6 bases from J, the junction contained 5 bases not matched to a gene. The CDR3 totals 14 residues. Per germline, CDR1 WNHNN and CDR2 SYGVQD (reference sequence). For the CDR3, the DNA is TGCGCCAGCAGTGCCGGGACAGGGGGAACCGAGCAGTACTTC. Translation: CASSAGTGGTEQYF.

This sequence joins TRBV7-2 and TRBJ2-2; D may be TRBD1 or TRBD2 (5 bases each). The CDR3 consists of 15 residues. Trimming took 5 bases from V and 2 from J, leaving 12 bases between them. Germline values: CDR1 SGHTA, CDR2 FQGNSA. In DNA form, the CDR3 reads TGTGCCAGCAGCCTCGGGACCGGCAACACCGGGGAGCTGTTTTTT. Encoded protein: CASSLGTGNTGELFF.

This clonotype is labeled medium-sized. CDR3 DNA: TGTGCCAGCAGTGCCTACAGGGGGCACACTGAAGCTTTCTTT. This gives the protein CASSAYRGHTEAFF. The chain combines TRBV6-1 with TRBJ1-1; 9 nucleotides line up with TRBD1. Trimming took 4 bases from V and 3 from J; bases not matched to a gene: 3. This CDR3 contains 14 residues. CDR1 is MNHNS, CDR2 SASEGT, per germline.

This clonotype is termed medium-sized. CDR3 coding DNA: TGCGCCAGCAGCGCCCCCTCCCAGTTGACCCAGTACTTC. It translates to CASSAPSQLTQYF. V is TRBV5-1 and J is TRBJ2-5; no reliable D call. The germline gives CDR1 SGHRS, CDR2 YFSETQ. The CDR3 spans 13 residues. Deletions cut 4 bases from V and 7 bases from J, with 14 bases between.

The rearrangement uses TRBV9 and TRBJ2-3; maybe TRBD2 (5 bases). The CDR3 spans 15 residues. The V gene's germline CDR1 is SGDLS and CDR2 YYNGEE. Trimming stripped 2 bases from V and 1 base from J, with 11 bases between. The CDR3 loop reads CASSVGLAGTDTQYF. DNA of the CDR3: TGTGCCAGCAGCGTCGGGCTAGCCGGCACAGATACGCAGTATTTT.